This T cell receptor beta chain was profiled in a study of shared clonotypes between healthy human individuals. General study points: Generation probabilities of non-shared clonotypes were lower (relative to those shared by all four donors).

Genomic DNA from each subset was divided evenly over several immunoSEQ plates. The repertoire was sequenced with immunoSEQ multiplex PCR; TCRdb's copy has only in-frame clones and lacks some. The top ten clones hold roughly 0.13% of a sample with roughly 2 million clones, roughly 94% of them seen once. Of note for this clone: The antigen remains unidentified.

The source is a man aged 18 to 30 in good health. Specimen: naive CD4+ T cells sorted from blood. Subset meaning: CD45RA+ positively selected.

CDR3 amino acids: CASRTTGSDTEAFF. The CDR3 DNA follows: TGTGCCAGCAGGACGACAGGGTCCGACACTGAAGCTTTCTTT. The rearrangement uses TRBV6-1 and TRBJ1-1; 7 nucleotides match TRBD1. This CDR3 comprises 14 residues. CDR1 is MNHNS and CDR2 is SASEGT in the germline V gene. The V segment lost 6 bases and the J segment 3 bases; nucleotides outside the gene matches: 7.